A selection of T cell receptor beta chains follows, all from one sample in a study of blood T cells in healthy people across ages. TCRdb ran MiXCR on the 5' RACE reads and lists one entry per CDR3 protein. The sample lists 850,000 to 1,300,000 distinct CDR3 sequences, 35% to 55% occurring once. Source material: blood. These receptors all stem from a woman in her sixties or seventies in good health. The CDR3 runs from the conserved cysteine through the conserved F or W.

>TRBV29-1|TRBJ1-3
CSVAVGGSGNTIYF
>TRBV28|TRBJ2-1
CASDYYNEQFF
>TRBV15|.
CATSRSEVYEQYF
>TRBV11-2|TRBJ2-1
CASSSLGQGSDEQFF
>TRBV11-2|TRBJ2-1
CASSQDRYLNEQFF
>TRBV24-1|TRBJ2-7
CATSGEDYEQYF
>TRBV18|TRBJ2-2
CASSPGTEQRFF
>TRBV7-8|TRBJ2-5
CASSLGSSGTQETQYF
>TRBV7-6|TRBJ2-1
CASSSSHDSFQRTEQFF
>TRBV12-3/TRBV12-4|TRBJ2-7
CASSDREGSYEQYF
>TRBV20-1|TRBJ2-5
CSAEIAGLGSYKQYF
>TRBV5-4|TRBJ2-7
CASSSPTSSTEQYF
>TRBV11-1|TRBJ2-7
CASSGGQGAGEQYF
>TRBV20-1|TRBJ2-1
CSARDTRTGGDYNEQFF
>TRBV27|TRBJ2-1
CASSSILTGLNNEQFF
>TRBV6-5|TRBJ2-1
CASSYTSGSSYNEQFF
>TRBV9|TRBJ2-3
CASSVDREWGTDTQYF
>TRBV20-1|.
CSARVAEKGGETQYF
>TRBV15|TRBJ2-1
CATSRDRGSEQFF
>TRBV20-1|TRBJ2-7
CSPSDTYEQYF
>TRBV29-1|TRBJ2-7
CSVVPGQGTHEQYF
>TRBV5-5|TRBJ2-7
CASSLLPAGIYEQYF
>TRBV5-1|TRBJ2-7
CASGSAGQGLGFEQYF
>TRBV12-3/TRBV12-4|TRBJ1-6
CASSLAGQASYNSPLHF
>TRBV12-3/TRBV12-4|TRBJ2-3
CASSSALAGVGTDTQYF
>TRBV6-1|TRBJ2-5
CASSEDFTRRWRETQYF
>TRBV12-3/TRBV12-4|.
CASSASGRAYEQYF
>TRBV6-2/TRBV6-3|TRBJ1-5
CASSYRQGGQPQHF
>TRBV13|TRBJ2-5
CASSAGKGEQYF
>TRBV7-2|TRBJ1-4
CASSPTGNAEKLFF
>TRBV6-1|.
CASNAWAGVNEQYF
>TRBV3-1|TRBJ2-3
CASSPTGTDTQYF
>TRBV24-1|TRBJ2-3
CATSPIGGRGEDTQYF
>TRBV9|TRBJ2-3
CASAAVPTDTQYF
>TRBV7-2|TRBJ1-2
CASSSGTTNAGYTF
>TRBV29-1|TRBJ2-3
CSVGTSGRGIGTQYF
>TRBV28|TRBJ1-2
CASSLPYPGYYGYTF
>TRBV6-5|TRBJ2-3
CASSGQAPTDTQYF
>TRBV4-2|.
CASSQDEASGSLDNEQYF
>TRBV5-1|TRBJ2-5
CASFATEETQYF